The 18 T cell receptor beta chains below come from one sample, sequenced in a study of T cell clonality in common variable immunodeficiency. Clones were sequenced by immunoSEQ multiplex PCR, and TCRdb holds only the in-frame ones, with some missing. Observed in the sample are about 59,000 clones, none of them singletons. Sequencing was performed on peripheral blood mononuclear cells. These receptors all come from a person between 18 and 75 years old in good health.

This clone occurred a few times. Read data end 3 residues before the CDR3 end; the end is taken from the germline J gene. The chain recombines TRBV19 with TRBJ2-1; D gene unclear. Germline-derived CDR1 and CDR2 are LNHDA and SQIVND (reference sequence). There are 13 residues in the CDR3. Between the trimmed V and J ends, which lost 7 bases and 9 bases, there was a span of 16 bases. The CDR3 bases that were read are TGTGCCAGTACCTCCCGTTGGCAGGTTGAG. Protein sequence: CASTSRWQVE. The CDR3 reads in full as CASTSRWQVEQFF.

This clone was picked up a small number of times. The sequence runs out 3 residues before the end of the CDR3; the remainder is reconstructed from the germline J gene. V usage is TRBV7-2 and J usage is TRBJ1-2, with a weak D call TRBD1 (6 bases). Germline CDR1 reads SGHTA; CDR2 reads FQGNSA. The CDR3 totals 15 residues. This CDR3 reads CASSVTSGGDNDYTF. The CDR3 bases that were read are TGTGCCAGCAGCGTGACTAGCGGGGGGGACAATGAC. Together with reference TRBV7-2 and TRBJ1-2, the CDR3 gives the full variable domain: GAGVSQSPSNKVTEKGKDVELRCDPISGHTALYWYRQSLGQGLEFLIYFQGNSAPDKSGLPSDRFSAERTGGSVSTLTIQRTQQEDSAVYLCASSVTSGGDNDYTFGSGTRLTVV.

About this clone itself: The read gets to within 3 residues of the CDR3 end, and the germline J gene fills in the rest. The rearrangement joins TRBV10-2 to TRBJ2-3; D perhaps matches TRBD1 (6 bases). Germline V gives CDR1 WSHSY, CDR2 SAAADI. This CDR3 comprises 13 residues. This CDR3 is CASRSGVGETQYF. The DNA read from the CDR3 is TGCGCCAGCAGGTCAGGGGTGGGTGAGACG.

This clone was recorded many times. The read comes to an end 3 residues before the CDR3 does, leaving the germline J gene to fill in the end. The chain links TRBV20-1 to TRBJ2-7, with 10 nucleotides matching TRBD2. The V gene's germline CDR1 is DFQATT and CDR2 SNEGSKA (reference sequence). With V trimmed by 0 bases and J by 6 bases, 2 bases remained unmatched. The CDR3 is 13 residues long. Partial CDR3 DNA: TGCAGTGCTAGAGATCTAGCGGGAGTCGAG. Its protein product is CSARDLAGVE. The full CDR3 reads CSARDLAGVEQYF.

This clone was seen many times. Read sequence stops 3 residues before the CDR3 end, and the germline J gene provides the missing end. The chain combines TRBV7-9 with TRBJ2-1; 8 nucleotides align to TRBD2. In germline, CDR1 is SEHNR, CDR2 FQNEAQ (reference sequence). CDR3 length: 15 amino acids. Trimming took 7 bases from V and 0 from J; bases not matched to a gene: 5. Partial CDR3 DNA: TGTGCCAGCATCTACAGCGGGGGCTCCTACAATGAG. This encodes CASIYSGGSYNE. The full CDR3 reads CASIYSGGSYNEQFF.

The CDR3 region is CASSSERPTTDTYTF. The covered CDR3 bases are TGCGCCAGCAGCTCCGAGCGGCCGACCACAGATACC. The chain is built from TRBV5-1 and TRBJ1-2; D gene unclear. The sequenced fragment ends 3 residues before the CDR3 boundary, so the rest is inferred from the germline J gene. The V gene's germline CDR1 is SGHRS and CDR2 YFSETQ. The CDR3 contains 15 residues.

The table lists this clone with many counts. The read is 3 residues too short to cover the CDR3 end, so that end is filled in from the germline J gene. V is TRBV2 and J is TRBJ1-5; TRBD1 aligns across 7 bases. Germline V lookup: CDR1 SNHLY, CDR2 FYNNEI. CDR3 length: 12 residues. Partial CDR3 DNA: TGTGCCAGCAGACAACAGGGGAGTCCC. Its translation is CASRQQGSP. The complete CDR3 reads CASRQQGSPQHF.

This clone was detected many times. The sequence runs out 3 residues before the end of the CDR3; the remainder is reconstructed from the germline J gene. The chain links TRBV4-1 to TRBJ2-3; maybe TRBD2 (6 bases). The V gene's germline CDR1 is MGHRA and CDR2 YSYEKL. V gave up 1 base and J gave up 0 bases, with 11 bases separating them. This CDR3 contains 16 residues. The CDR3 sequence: CASSQVFSGSTDTQYF. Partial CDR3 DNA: TGCGCCAGCAGCCAAGTATTTAGCGGCAGCACAGATACG.

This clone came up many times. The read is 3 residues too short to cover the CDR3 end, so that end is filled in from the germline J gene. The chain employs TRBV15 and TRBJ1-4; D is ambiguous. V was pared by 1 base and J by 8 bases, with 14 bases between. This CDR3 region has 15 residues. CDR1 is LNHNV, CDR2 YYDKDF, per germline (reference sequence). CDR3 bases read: TGTGCCACCAGCAGAGCGCCTACCTCAAACGAAAAA. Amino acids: CATSRAPTSNEK. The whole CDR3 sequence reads CATSRAPTSNEKLFF.

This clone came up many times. The CDR3 protein is CASRRLAGDGEQFF. CDR3 DNA, as far as it was read: TGTGCCAGTAGAAGACTAGCGGGGGACGGTGAG. V is TRBV19 and J is TRBJ2-1; 12 positions match TRBD2. Coverage ceases 3 residues before the CDR3 finishes, and the germline J gene fills in the end. V shed 6 bases and J 9 bases; nucleotides not matched to a gene: 6. The germline gives CDR1 LNHDA, CDR2 SQIVND (reference sequence). The CDR3 is 14 residues long.

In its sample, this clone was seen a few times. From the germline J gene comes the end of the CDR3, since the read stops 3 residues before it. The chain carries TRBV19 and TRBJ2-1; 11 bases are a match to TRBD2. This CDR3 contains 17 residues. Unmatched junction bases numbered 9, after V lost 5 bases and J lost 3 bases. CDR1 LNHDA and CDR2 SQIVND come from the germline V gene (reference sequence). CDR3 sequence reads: CASSPSGLADLYNEQFF. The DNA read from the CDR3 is TGTGCCAGTAGTCCTTCGGGACTAGCGGATCTCTACAATGAG.

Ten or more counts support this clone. The CDR3 bases that were read are TGTGCCACCAGCCGAGGGACAGAACCCACCGGGGAG. Amino acid sequence: CATSRGTEPTGE. The complete CDR3 protein is CATSRGTEPTGELFF. The V gene is TRBV15, the J gene TRBJ2-2, with 7 bases matching TRBD1. The read terminates 3 residues before the CDR3 end, so the remaining end is supplied by the germline J gene. V lost 5 bases, J lost 4 bases, and 7 bases stayed unmatched. CDR1 is LNHNV and CDR2 is YYDKDF in the germline V gene (reference sequence). The CDR3 covers 15 residues.

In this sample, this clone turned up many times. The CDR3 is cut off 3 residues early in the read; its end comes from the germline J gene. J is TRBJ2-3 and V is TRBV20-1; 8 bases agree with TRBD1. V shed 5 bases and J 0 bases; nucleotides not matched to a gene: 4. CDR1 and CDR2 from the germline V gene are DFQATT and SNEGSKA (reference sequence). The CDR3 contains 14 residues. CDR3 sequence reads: CSAPGDRSTDTQYF. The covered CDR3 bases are TGCAGTGCTCCAGGGGACAGGAGCACAGATACG.

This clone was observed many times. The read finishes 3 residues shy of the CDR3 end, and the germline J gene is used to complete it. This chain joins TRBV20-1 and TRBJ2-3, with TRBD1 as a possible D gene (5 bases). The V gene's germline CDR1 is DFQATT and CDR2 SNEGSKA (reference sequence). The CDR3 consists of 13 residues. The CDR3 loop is CSARVAGRETQYF. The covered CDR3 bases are TGCAGTGCTAGAGTGGCAGGGCGAGAGACG.

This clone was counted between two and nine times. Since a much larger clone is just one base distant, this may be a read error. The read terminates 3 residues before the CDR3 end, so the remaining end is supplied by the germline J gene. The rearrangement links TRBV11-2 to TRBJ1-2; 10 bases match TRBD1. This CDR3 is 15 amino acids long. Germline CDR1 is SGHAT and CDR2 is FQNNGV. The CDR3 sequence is CASSFDRGRSDTYTF. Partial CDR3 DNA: TGTGCCAGCAGCTTCGACAGGGGGCGATCAGATACG.

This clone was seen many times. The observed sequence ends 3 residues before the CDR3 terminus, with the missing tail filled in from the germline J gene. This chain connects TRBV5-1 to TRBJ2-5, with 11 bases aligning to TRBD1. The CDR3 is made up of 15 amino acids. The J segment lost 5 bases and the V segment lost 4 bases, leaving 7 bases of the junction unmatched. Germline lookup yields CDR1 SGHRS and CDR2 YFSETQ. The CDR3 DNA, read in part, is TGCGCCAGCAGCCCTGGGACAGGGGGTCAGGAGACC. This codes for CASSPGTGGQET. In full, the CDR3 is CASSPGTGGQETQYF.

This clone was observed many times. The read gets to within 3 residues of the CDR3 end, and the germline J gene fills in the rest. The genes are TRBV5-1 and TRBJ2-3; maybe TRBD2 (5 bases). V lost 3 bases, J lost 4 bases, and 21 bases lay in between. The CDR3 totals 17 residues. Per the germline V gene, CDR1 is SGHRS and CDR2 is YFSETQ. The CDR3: CASSSNSGRSGADTQYF. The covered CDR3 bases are TGCGCCAGCAGCTCTAACAGCGGACGATCGGGTGCAGATACG.

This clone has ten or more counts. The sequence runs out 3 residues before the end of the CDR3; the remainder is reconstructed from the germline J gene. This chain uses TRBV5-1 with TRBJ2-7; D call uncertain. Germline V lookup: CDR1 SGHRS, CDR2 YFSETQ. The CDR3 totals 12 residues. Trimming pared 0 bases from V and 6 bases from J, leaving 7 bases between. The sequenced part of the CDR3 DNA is TGCGCCAGCAGCTTGGAAGGGTTCGAG. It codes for CASSLEGFE. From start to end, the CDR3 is CASSLEGFEQYF.